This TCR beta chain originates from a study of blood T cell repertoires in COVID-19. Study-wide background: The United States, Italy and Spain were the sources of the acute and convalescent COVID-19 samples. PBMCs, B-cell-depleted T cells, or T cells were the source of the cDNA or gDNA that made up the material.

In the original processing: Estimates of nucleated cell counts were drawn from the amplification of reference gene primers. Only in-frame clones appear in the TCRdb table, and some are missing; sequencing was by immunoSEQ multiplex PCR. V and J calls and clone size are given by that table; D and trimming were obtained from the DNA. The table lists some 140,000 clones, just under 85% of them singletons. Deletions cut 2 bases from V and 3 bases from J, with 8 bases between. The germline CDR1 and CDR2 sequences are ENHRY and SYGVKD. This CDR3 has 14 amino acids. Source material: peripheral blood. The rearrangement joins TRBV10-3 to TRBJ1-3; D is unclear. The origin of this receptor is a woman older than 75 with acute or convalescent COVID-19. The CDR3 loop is CAISEVSVGNTIYF. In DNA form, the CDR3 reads TGTGCCATCAGTGAGGTGTCAGTTGGAAACACCATATATTTT.